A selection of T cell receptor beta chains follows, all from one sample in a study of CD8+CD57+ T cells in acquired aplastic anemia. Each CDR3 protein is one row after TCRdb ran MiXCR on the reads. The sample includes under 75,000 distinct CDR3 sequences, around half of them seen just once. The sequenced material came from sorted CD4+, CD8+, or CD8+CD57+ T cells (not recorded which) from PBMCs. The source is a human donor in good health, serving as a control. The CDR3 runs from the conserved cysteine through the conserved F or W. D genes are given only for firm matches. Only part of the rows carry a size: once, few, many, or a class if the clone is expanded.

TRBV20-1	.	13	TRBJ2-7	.	CSAGTGESYEQYF	TGCAGTGCTGGGACGGGGGAGAGCTACGAGCAGTACTTC
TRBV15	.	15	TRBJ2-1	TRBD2	CATSHRLAGDNEQFF	TGTGCCACCAGCCACCGACTAGCGGGAGACAATGAGCAGTTCTTC
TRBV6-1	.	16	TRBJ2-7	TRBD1	CASSEFGTGPLYEQYF	TGTGCCAGCAGTGAATTTGGGACAGGACCACTCTACGAGCAGTACTTC
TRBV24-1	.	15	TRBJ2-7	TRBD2	CATSEGGLAVYEQYF	TGTGCCACCAGTGAGGGGGGACTAGCGGTCTACGAGCAGTACTTC
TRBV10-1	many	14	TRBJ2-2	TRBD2	CASKGLAGVGELFF	TGCGCCAGCAAAGGACTAGCGGGAGTCGGGGAGCTGTTTTTT
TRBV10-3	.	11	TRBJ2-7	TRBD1	CASGTGNEQYF	TGTGCCTCTGGGACAGGGAACGAGCAGTACTTC
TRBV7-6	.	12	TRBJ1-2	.	CASSPGNYGYTF	TGTGCCAGCAGCCCGGGGAACTATGGCTACACCTTC
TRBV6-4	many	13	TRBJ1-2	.	CASSVGPQYGYTF	TGTGCCAGCAGTGTGGGACCCCAATATGGCTACACCTTC
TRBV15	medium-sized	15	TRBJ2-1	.	CATSSWTSDVNEQFF	TGTGCCACCAGCTCATGGACGAGCGATGTCAATGAGCAGTTCTTC
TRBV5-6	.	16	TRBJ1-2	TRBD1	CASSPGTGARGGGYTF	TGTGCCAGCAGCCCCGGGACAGGGGCCCGGGGGGGTGGCTACACCTTC
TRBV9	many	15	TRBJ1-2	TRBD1	CASSAPGQGAEGYTF	TGTGCCAGCAGCGCGCCGGGACAGGGGGCTGAAGGCTACACCTTC
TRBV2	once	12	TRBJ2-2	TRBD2	CASLRGAGELFF	TGTGCCAGCCTCCGGGGGGCCGGGGAGCTGTTTTTT
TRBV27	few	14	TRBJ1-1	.	CASSFKVAANEAFF	TGTGCCAGCAGTTTTAAGGTAGCGGCCAATGAAGCTTTCTTT
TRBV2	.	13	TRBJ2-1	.	CASSAGRNNEQFF	TGTGCCAGCAGTGCAGGAAGAAACAATGAGCAGTTCTTC
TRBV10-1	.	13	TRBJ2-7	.	CASSSSGFNEQYF	TGCGCCAGTAGTTCTTCGGGGTTCAACGAGCAGTACTTC
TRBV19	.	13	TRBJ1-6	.	CASSQGGASPLHF	TGTGCCAGTAGTCAGGGCGGGGCTTCACCCCTCCACTTT
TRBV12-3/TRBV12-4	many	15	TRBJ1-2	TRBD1	CASSSDRVLGYGYTF	TGTGCCAGCAGTTCAGACAGGGTTTTAGGGTATGGCTACACCTTC
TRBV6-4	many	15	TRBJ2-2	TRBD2	CASSMLAGDTGELFF	TGTGCCAGCAGTATGCTAGCGGGGGACACCGGGGAGCTGTTTTTT
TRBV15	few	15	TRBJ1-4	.	CATCRDGGLGEKLFF	TGTGCCACCTGCAGAGATGGGGGATTGGGGGAAAAACTGTTTTTT
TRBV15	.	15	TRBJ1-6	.	CATSRDFRGDSPLHF	TGTGCCACCAGCAGAGATTTTAGGGGGGATTCACCCCTCCACTTT
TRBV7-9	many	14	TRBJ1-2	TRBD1	CASSFPSGQYGYTF	TGTGCCAGCAGCTTTCCCTCGGGACAGTATGGCTACACCTTC
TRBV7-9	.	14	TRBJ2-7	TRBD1	CASSPGQRVYEQYF	TGTGCCAGCAGCCCGGGACAGCGAGTCTACGAGCAGTACTTC
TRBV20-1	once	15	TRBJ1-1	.	CSARRGSGMNTEAFF	TGCAGTGCTAGGAGGGGGTCCGGAATGAACACTGAAGCTTTCTTT
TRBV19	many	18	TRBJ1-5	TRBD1	CASSIDQLGGQVNQPQHF	TGTGCCAGTAGTATAGATCAGCTTGGTGGACAGGTCAATCAGCCCCAGCATTTT
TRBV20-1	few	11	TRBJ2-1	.	CSPRSDHEQFF	TGCAGCCCCCGCAGCGACCATGAGCAGTTCTTC
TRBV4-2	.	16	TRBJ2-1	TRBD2	CASSQDSGGGYNEQFF	TGTGCCAGCAGCCAAGATAGCGGGGGGGGATACAATGAGCAGTTCTTC
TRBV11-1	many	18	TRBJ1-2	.	CASSLVDLAVNLNYGYTF	TGTGCCAGCAGCTTAGTGGATCTTGCGGTCAACCTTAACTATGGCTACACCTTC
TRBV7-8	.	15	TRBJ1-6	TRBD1	CASSLETGNNSPLHF	TGTGCCAGCAGCTTAGAGACAGGGAATAATTCACCCCTCCACTTT
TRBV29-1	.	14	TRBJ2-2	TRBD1	CSATTGGVSGELFF	TGCAGCGCCACAACAGGGGGCGTCTCCGGGGAGCTGTTTTTT
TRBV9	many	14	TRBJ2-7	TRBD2	CASSAGTRPYEQYF	TGTGCCAGCAGCGCCGGGACTAGACCCTACGAGCAGTACTTC
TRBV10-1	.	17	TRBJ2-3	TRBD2	CASSVASGRALGDTQYF	TGCGCCAGCAGTGTGGCTAGCGGGAGGGCCCTAGGAGATACGCAGTATTTT
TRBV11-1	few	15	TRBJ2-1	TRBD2	CASSPGTSGYNEQFF	TGTGCCAGCAGCCCGGGGACTAGCGGCTACAATGAGCAGTTCTTC
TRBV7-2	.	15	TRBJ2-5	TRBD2	CASSLAGGLQETQYF	TGTGCCAGCAGCTTAGCGGGGGGGTTGCAAGAGACCCAGTACTTC
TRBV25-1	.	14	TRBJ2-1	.	CASKGGSSYNEQFF	TGTGCCAGCAAGGGGGGTAGCTCCTACAATGAGCAGTTCTTC
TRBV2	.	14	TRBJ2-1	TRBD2	CASSYGLAYNEQFF	TGTGCCAGCAGTTATGGACTAGCATACAATGAGCAGTTCTTC
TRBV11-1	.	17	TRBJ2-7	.	CASSSLYTGQRGYEQYF	TGTGCCAGCAGCTCCCTATACACAGGACAGAGAGGGTACGAGCAGTACTTC